The 2 T cell receptor beta chains below were found in one sample sequenced in a study of T-cell reconstitution after alpha-beta-depleted transplantation in children. The TCRbeta library was prepared with unique molecular identifiers. Each CDR3 protein gets one entry after TCRdb re-called the PCR reads with MiXCR. Counted here are under 300,000 distinct CDR3 sequences, roughly 12% occurring once; the ten biggest clones make up about a quarter. Sequences were derived from peripheral blood, sampled 180 days after TCRalphabeta/CD19-depleted stem cell transplant. The receptors originated from a male patient aged 2-15 years who had a stem cell transplant for chronic granulomatous disease, so the T cells may come from the graft donor.

This clonotype occurred many times. The V gene is TRBV28, the J gene TRBJ1-1; D may be TRBD1 (5 bases). V was cut by 4 bases and J by 3 bases, with 15 bases left in between. The CDR3 runs to 15 residues. CDR1 is MDHEN, CDR2 SYDVKM, per germline. CDR3 sequence: CASSWGRWGDTEAFF. CDR3 DNA sequence: TGTGCCAGCAGTTGGGGACGGTGGGGGGACACTGAAGCTTTCTTT.

As concerns this clonotype: A much larger clone lies a single base off, so this may be a read error. The chain uses TRBV20-1 and TRBJ1-6; D remains ambiguous. Germline V gives CDR1 DFQATT, CDR2 SNEGSKA (reference sequence). The CDR3 runs 12 residues. CDR3 in DNA: TGCAGTGCTAGGGTGAATAGTTCACCCCTCCTCTTT. Encoded protein: CSARVNSSPLLF.